The 26 T cell receptor delta chains in this list originate from one sample, sequenced in a study of γδ T cells in repeated Plasmodium falciparum infection. TCRdb re-called clones from the multiplex PCR reads via CATT. The table has 90,000 or so delta-chain clones, 0.75% to 1% seen once. Gammadelta T cells were flow-sorted from PBMC into Vgamma9/Vdelta2+ and Vdelta2-negative populations for bulk analysis. The material sequenced was gamma-delta T cells from blood. Receptors were obtained from a pool of human donors (malaria-infected and uninfected, not separated).

Note on this clone: A far larger clone differs by one base, so this is likely a read error. The same CDR3 can be traced to other DNA sequences in this sample. The DNA of the CDR3 is TGTGCTCTTGGGGACCCATTCCCCGTACTGGGGGAAGTGACAGCGCAACTCTTCTTT. It is translated as CALGDPFPVLGEVTAQLFF. The chain employs TRDV1 and TRDJ2; 9 bases match TRDD3. Assignment of the J gene here rests on matching the DNA to germline, because TCRdb gives none. This CDR3 contains 19 residues. The germline V gene has CDR1 TSWWSYY and CDR2 QGS.

This clone turned up a few times. This DNA's translation differs at residue 3 from TCRdb's protein, which comes from a much larger clone; a read error is likely, and the protein shown is translated from the DNA. This chain joins TRDV2 and TRDJ1, with 11 bases lining up with TRDD3. TCRdb records no J gene; here it was assigned by comparing the DNA to germline. Germline CDR1 and CDR2: GEAIGNYY and EKD. CDR3 length equals 17 residues. The CDR3: CAVTSHWGIWDTDKLIF. The CDR3 DNA follows: TGTGCTGTTACTAGTCACTGGGGGATATGGGACACCGATAAACTCATCTTT.

A word on this clone: Given a far larger clone just one base away, this is likely a sequencing read error. This sample also contains other DNA sequences that code for the same CDR3. The CDR3 region is CALGEHKADWGARVDKLIF. Written as DNA, the CDR3 is TGTGCTCTTGGGGAGCATAAGGCGGACTGGGGTGCTCGGGTCGATAAACTCATCTTT. This rearrangement joins TRDV1 to TRDJ1, with 7 bases matching TRDD3. TCRdb does not report a J gene; here it was assigned by matching the DNA to germline references. The CDR3 has 19 amino acids. With V trimmed by 3 bases and J by 4 bases, 20 bases remained unmatched. Germline CDR1 TSWWSYY, CDR2 QGS.

This clone has ten or more counts. V usage is TRDV1 and J usage is TRDJ1; 8 bases are shared with TRDD3. Germline loops: CDR1 TSWWSYY, CDR2 QGS. Trimming cost V 9 bases and J 0 bases; bases outside gene matches: 21. The CDR3 runs 19 residues. CDR3 in DNA: TGTGCTCTGGGGCCTCCAACCACGTTCTGGGGGACGTACACCGATAAACTCATCTTT. It encodes CALGPPTTFWGTYTDKLIF.

This clone appeared a few times. The mismatch at residue 6 between this DNA's translation and the TCRdb protein of a much larger clone likely reflects a read error; the protein shown is translated from the DNA. The rearrangement links TRDV2 to TRDJ1; D is undetermined. No J gene is reported in TCRdb; it was inferred here by comparing the DNA with germline. The V end lost 0 bases, the J end lost 10 bases, and 14 bases lay between the germline ends. Germline-derived CDR1 and CDR2 are GEAIGNYY and EKD. This CDR3 is built from 13 residues. The CDR3 here is CACDTRLGCRLIF. CDR3 in DNA: TGTGCCTGTGACACCAGATTGGGCTGTAGACTCATCTTT.

With regard to this clone: A read error is the likely source, as a far larger clone sits one nucleotide away. The sample holds other DNA sequences that translate to the same CDR3. This chain connects TRDV1 to TRDJ1; 10 bases align to TRDD3. Germline V CDR1 and CDR2: TSWWSYY, QGS. The CDR3 is made up of 16 amino acids. CDR3 bases: TGCGCTTTAAGAACTGGGGGATTGGTGTACACCGATAAACTCATCTTT. Translated, it gives CALRTGGLVYTDKLIF.

This clone showed up just a few times. The protein TCRdb gives is from a much larger clone and does not agree with this DNA's translation at residue 19, likely a read error; the protein shown here comes from the DNA. The CDR3 loop is CACDTLSSPSLGDGSTDKPIF. As DNA, the CDR3 is TGTGCCTGTGACACACTGAGTAGTCCATCTTTGGGGGATGGATCCACCGATAAACCCATCTTT. The V gene is listed as TRDV2; no J gene was called; TRDD3, the table's D call, lacks a check against the DNA. Germline values: CDR1 GEAIGNYY, CDR2 EKD. This CDR3 has 21 residues.

Points on this clone: A far larger clone differs by one base, so this is likely a read error. The sample has other DNA sequences that encode this CDR3 too. CDR3 amino acids: CACDPLTVLGDTLPTMPDKLIF. DNA for the CDR3: TGTGCCTGTGACCCCCTCACTGTACTGGGGGATACCCTACCTACTATGCCCGATAAACTCATCTTC. This chain joins TRDV2 and TRDJ1; 12 bases fit TRDD3. The CDR3 is 22 amino acids. Germline CDR1 reads GEAIGNYY; CDR2 reads EKD.

As concerns this clone: A far larger clone is a single base away, which makes a read error likely. Other nucleotide sequences from this sample produce the same CDR3. The rearrangement joins TRDV2 to TRDJ1; 9 bases fit TRDD3. Because TCRdb records no J gene, it was assigned here through a match of the DNA to germline. Germline-derived CDR1 and CDR2 are GEAIGNYY and EKD. The CDR3 is 20 residues long. V was clipped by 0 bases and J by 0 bases; unmatched bases: 16. CDR3 bases: TGTGCCTGTGACACCGGCTCCCTGCTGGGGGATCGACAATACACCGATAAACTCATCTTT. Its translation: CACDTGSLLGDRQYTDKLIF.

For this clone: This DNA's translation differs at residue 7 from TCRdb's protein, which comes from a much larger clone; a read error is likely, and the protein shown is translated from the DNA. The gene calls are TRDV1 and TRDJ1; TRDD3 might be the D (6 bases). Matching the DNA to germline supplied the J gene, which TCRdb does not give. The CDR3 is 19 residues long. Trimming removed 3 bases at V and 8 bases at J, with 31 bases between. Germline V lookup: CDR1 TSWWSYY, CDR2 QGS. The DNA for the CDR3 is TGTGCTCTTGGGGAGCGGCGCTGGGGACCGGCTCCGGCCCCAATCAAACTCATCTTT. Amino acid sequence: CALGERRWGPAPAPIKLIF.

The sample holds a few counts of this clone. TCRdb pairs this DNA with a much larger clone's protein that differs at residue 8, likely a read error; the protein shown was translated from the DNA. V is TRDV1 and J is TRDJ1; either TRDD2 or TRDD3 may supply D (5 bases each). Since TCRdb gives no J gene, matching the DNA to germline was used here to assign it. CDR1 is TSWWSYY, CDR2 QGS, per germline. This CDR3 region has 18 residues. V lost 2 bases, J lost 7 bases, and 26 bases lay in between. CDR3 in DNA: TGTGCTCTTGGGGAAGCCTTCTCCCTCGACGGGAGAGGGGGTAAACTCATCTTT. Amino acids: CALGEAFSLDGRGGKLIF.

Concerning this clone itself: This DNA's translation and the protein TCRdb lists, from a much larger clone, do not match at residue 15, likely due to a read error; the protein shown is translated from the DNA. The chain has TRDV1 and TRDJ1, with D perhaps matching TRDD3 (9 bases). The J gene comes from matching the DNA to germline here; TCRdb lacks it. Trimming took 4 bases from V and 1 from J, leaving 31 bases between them. Germline CDR1 is TSWWSYY and CDR2 is QGS. The CDR3 extends over 21 amino acids. CDR3 sequence: CALGAGGLPNNWGTSTDKLIF. The DNA of the CDR3 is TGTGCTCTTGGGGCCGGCGGCCTTCCTAATAACTGGGGGACAAGCACCGATAAACTCATCTTT.

The sample holds a few counts of this clone. TCRdb attributes to this sequence the protein of a much larger clone, which differs from the DNA translation at residue 6; a read error is likely, and the protein displayed is translated from the DNA. The gene calls are TRDV1 and TRDJ1, with 8 bases lining up with TRDD3. V was clipped by 3 bases and J by 3 bases; unmatched bases: 15. CDR3 length: 18 amino acids. Per the germline V gene, CDR1 is TSWWSYY and CDR2 is QGS. The CDR3 region is CALGDTFLSRDTADKLIF. As DNA, the CDR3 is TGTGCTCTTGGGGACACTTTCCTGTCGAGGGATACGGCCGATAAACTCATCTTT.

In this sample, this clone turned up a few times. The TCRdb protein comes from a much larger clone and disagrees with this DNA's translation at residue 15, likely due to a read error; the protein given here is derived from the DNA. This chain uses TRDV2 with TRDJ2; D tentatively fits TRDD2 or TRDD3 (5 bases each). TCRdb supplies no J gene; here it was assigned by aligning the nucleotide sequence to germline. The V end was cut by 0 bases, the J end by 7 bases, with 35 bases between. The CDR3 consists of 22 residues. In germline, CDR1 is GEAIGNYY, CDR2 EKD. CDR3 sequence reads: CACDTVSPTIPDKGAGQAQLFF. The CDR3 DNA sequence: TGTGCCTGTGACACCGTTTCCCCTACCATTCCGGATAAAGGGGCTGGCCAAGCACAACTCTTCTTT.

The sample holds a few counts of this clone. It is likely a read error: a sequence one base away is far more abundant. Other DNA sequences within the sample encode an identical CDR3. The chain is built from TRDV2 and TRDJ2; the match to TRDD3 covers 13 bases. Germline CDR1 GEAIGNYY, CDR2 EKD. V shed 0 bases, J shed 0 bases, and the junction held 6 bases outside the gene matches. The CDR3 spans 19 residues. CDR3 nucleotide sequence: TGTGCCTGTGACACCGTACTGGGGGATACGCGAGCTTTGACAGCACAACTCTTCTTT. Its protein is CACDTVLGDTRALTAQLFF.

This clone has a count of ten or more. The rearrangement links TRDV1 to TRDJ1; D is possibly TRDD3 (6 bases). The CDR3 contains 21 residues. V dropped 4 bases and J dropped 7 bases, with 37 bases sitting between them. Germline lookup yields CDR1 TSWWSYY and CDR2 QGS. This CDR3 reads CALGVSPWLSTCGDEGPKLIF. CDR3 nucleotides: TGTGCTCTTGGGGTTAGCCCCTGGCTCTCTACTTGCGGGGATGAAGGGCCTAAACTCATCTTT.

This clone was observed many times. With only one base between it and a far larger clone, this is likely a read error. Other nucleotide sequences in the sample specify the same CDR3. CDR3 in DNA: TGTGCTCTCGGGGAGTTCCAGAGGGGGCCTTCCGAAAAAAACTGGGGGATACCTTCCAACAGTAAACTCATCTTT. Protein: CALGEFQRGPSEKNWGIPSNSKLIF. The chain couples TRDV1 to TRDJ1, with 12 bases identical to TRDD3. Looked up from germline, CDR1 is TSWWSYY and CDR2 is QGS. This CDR3 comprises 25 residues.

About this clone itself: A single base is all that separates this from a far larger clone, so a read error is likely. This CDR3 is also generated by other DNA sequences in the sample. This sequence joins TRDV2 and TRDJ1; no firm D call. The J gene was missing in TCRdb and was found by matching the end of the DNA to germline. The CDR3 covers 18 residues. Trimming cost V 1 base and J 2 bases, with 22 bases left between them. The germline V gene has CDR1 GEAIGNYY and CDR2 EKD. The CDR3 spells CACDTLVPSVALTDKLIF. The CDR3 DNA sequence: TGTGCCTGTGACACTCTCGTCCCCTCGGTTGCACTGACCGATAAACTCATCTTT.

The table lists this clone with many counts. A far bigger clonotype differs at one base, so this is likely a read error. Other DNA sequences in this sample translate to the same CDR3. The CDR3 sequence is CAFRLAGWQLTDKLIF. The CDR3 nucleotides are TGTGCCTTTCGTCTAGCAGGCTGGCAACTGACCGATAAACTCATCTTT. The rearrangement links TRDV3 to TRDJ1; no definite D call. V shed 2 bases and J shed 2 bases, with 21 bases lying between them. There are 16 residues in the CDR3. Germline V gives CDR1 TVYSNPD, CDR2 GDNSRS (reference sequence).

This clone appeared many times. The chain joins TRDV2 to TRDJ1, with TRDD3 matching over 8 bases. J gave up 3 bases and V 3 bases, and 23 bases lay outside the gene matches. Germline V gene sequence: CDR1 GEAIGNYY, CDR2 EKD. This CDR3 has 20 amino acids. CDR3: CACDSIIKEGDKIGADKLIF. The CDR3 coding sequence is TGTGCCTGTGACTCCATTATAAAAGAGGGGGATAAGATCGGGGCCGATAAACTCATCTTT.

Remarks on this clone: TCRdb has a much larger clone's protein, which differs at residue 17 from the translation of this DNA, likely because of a read error; what is shown is the protein translated from the DNA. This chain joins TRDV1 and TRDJ1; 9 nucleotides match TRDD3. V trimming: 2 bases; J trimming: 1 base; junction bases outside the gene matches: 26. CDR1 and CDR2 from the germline V gene are TSWWSYY and QGS. This CDR3 comprises 23 residues. The CDR3, as DNA: TGTGCTCTTGGGGAAAAAGGGGGAAAGGCCTTCCTTATACTGGGGGAGTGCACCGATAAACTCATCTTT. Translation gives CALGEKGGKAFLILGECTDKLIF.

This clone was counted many times. TCRdb has a much larger clone's protein, which differs at residue 7 from the translation of this DNA, likely because of a read error; what is shown is the protein translated from the DNA. V usage is TRDV2 and J usage is TRDJ1, with D possibly matching TRDD2 (6 bases). The CDR3 is 20 residues long. CDR1 and CDR2 (germline): GEAIGNYY, EKD. V was shortened by 7 bases and J by 0 bases, with 32 bases between the two germline ends. CDR3 loop: CACKLYAPSRGLIYTDKLIF. In nucleotides, the CDR3 is TGTGCCTGCAAGCTCTACGCTCCTTCCCGGGGACTTATTTACACCGATAAACTCATCTTT.

Worth noting for this clone: A read error likely explains why the TCRdb protein, taken from a much larger clone, differs from this DNA's translation at residue 10; the protein shown is translated from the DNA. The rearrangement links TRDV2 to TRDJ1; 8 nucleotides match TRDD3. V dropped 1 base and J dropped 1; count of bases not matched to a gene: 10. The CDR3 is 17 residues long. CDR1 and CDR2 (germline): GEAIGNYY, EKD. The CDR3, as DNA: TGTGCCTGTGACACGCGTACTGGGGGCCACCCCACCGATAAACTCATCTTT. Protein product: CACDTRTGGHPTDKLIF.

This clone was seen a handful of times. TCRdb lists the protein of a much larger clone for this DNA, which differs at residue 10, so this is likely a read error; the protein given here is translated from the DNA itself. The rearrangement uses TRDV2 and TRDJ3; weak D call: TRDD3 (5 bases). The J gene was not available in TCRdb and was assigned here by matching the DNA to germline segments. The CDR3 extends over 19 amino acids. The V gene lost 1 base and the J gene lost 0 bases, with 15 bases spanning the gap. Per germline, CDR1 GEAIGNYY and CDR2 EKD. The CDR3 DNA reads TGTGCCTGTGACACGGGTGGGGCCCTTGGCTCCTGGGACACCCGACAGATGTTTTTC. The encoded protein is CACDTGGALGSWDTRQMFF.

Concerning this clone itself: TCRdb has a much larger clone's protein, which differs at residue 15 from the translation of this DNA, likely because of a read error; what is shown is the protein translated from the DNA. There is no J gene call, but TRDV1 is given as the V gene; TRDD3 was called by the table and not checked on the DNA. The CDR3 totals 17 residues. Germline CDR1 and CDR2: TSWWSYY and QGS. CDR3 amino acids: CALGEFPPGGYSDKPIF. CDR3 in DNA: TGTGCTCTTGGGGAATTTCCCCCTGGGGGATACTCCGATAAACCCATCTTT.

This clone turned up a few times. TCRdb's listed protein matches a much larger clone and diverges from this DNA's translation at residue 3, likely through a read error; the protein shown comes from the DNA. The J gene is TRDJ1, the V gene TRDV1; TRDD3 might be the D (7 bases). TCRdb offers no J gene call, so here the DNA was matched to germline to obtain one. The CDR3 loop spans 20 amino acids. Germline lookup yields CDR1 TSWWSYY and CDR2 QGS. CDR3 nucleotides: TGTGCTCCTGGGGAAGTGTCCTACGGGGTGGGGGAGCAATACACCGATAAACTCATCTTT. This codes for CAPGEVSYGVGEQYTDKLIF.